This TCR beta chain is from a study of vaccination effects on CD4 cells after COVID-19. At the level of the study: Samples that were drawn after vaccination came a median of 72 days after the second dose. Findings and caveats of the study: Missing from the study were early post-infection timepoints, and its convalescent patients were few.

Trimming cost V 3 bases and J 0 bases, with 9 bases left between them. Germline V gene sequence: CDR1 DFQATT, CDR2 SNEGSKA (reference sequence). This CDR3 has 14 residues. Ahead of sequencing, the ViraFEST assay grew antigen-specific CD4+ T cells using viral peptide pools. Cells that had been cultured for 10 days were the source of isolated CD4+ T cells. Either the mRNA-1273 or the BNT162b2 vaccine was given to participants as two doses. This clone was observed a few times. The antigen remains unidentified. Sequenced by immunoSEQ multiplex PCR; TCRdb stores in-frame clones only, minus some. The sample has about 59,000 clones, roughly 80% seen once; the top ten hold less than 2.5%.

Source: CD4+ T cells from PBMCs cultured with HCoV-OC43 spike peptides, taken after COVID-19 vaccination. Regarding subset: HCoV-OC43 spike overlapping peptide pool stimulation. This clonotype was obtained from a human donor who received a COVID-19 vaccine. The chain uses TRBV20-1 and TRBJ1-3; D is uncertain. The CDR3 region has the DNA TGCAGTGCTAGTAGGCAGTCCTCTGGAAACACCATATATTTT. Its translation is CSASRQSSGNTIYF.